Reported below is one TCR beta chain. Its specificity is unknown. Treatment here: roughly 11-day PBMC culture with coronavirus spike peptide pools or control peptides (ViraFEST assay). Trimming left V 4 bases short and J 7 bases short, with 13 bases between. Germline V gene lookup returns CDR1 LNHDA and CDR2 SQIVND (reference sequence). There are 13 residues in the CDR3. This record comes from a study of vaccination and CD4 T cells after COVID-19. Cultured CD4+ T cell DNA underwent sequencing with the Oncomine TCR Beta short-read assay. TCRdb re-derived calls from the PCR reads in MiXCR, one entry per CDR3 protein. The table includes almost 20,000 distinct CDR3 sequences, 60% detected once.

The sequence was obtained from a human donor who had recovered from COVID-19. Material: CD4+ T cells from blood, cultured in vitro, obtained after SARS-CoV-2 vaccination. The gene calls are TRBV19 and TRBJ1-2, with D unresolved. CDR3 loop: CASSSGPRVGYTF. The CDR3 bases are TGTGCCAGTAGTAGCGGGCCGAGAGTTGGCTACACCTTC.